These T cell receptor beta chains were read from a single sample in a study of control samples from healthy donors and cancer patients. Clones were read by immunoSEQ multiplex PCR, and TCRdb kept only the in-frame ones, dropping some. The sample includes about 75,000 clones, about 93% seen only once; the top ten take roughly 6.1%. The source material was blood. These receptors all come from a woman aged 40 to 50 in good health. Both conserved end residues are part of each CDR3. The order of the fields is D gene, J gene, clone size, V gene, CDR3 DNA, CDR3 protein. D genes are given only for firm matches. Part of the rows lack a size; the others show once, few, many or a class for expanded clones.

d_gene: -; j_gene: TRBJ2-7; abundance: once; v_gene: TRBV7-9; CDR3nt: TGTGCCAGCAGCTTAGAAGGGGGAAGCGAGCAGTACTTC; CDR3aa: CASSLEGGSEQYF
d_gene: TRBD1; j_gene: TRBJ2-7; abundance: -; v_gene: TRBV25-1; CDR3nt: TGTGCCAGCAGTGGGACAGGGCTGTCCTACGAGCAGTACTTC; CDR3aa: CASSGTGLSYEQYF
d_gene: -; j_gene: TRBJ1-1; abundance: -; v_gene: TRBV11-2; CDR3nt: TGTGCCAGCAGCTTAGATCGCCTGGACACTGAAGCTTTCTTT; CDR3aa: CASSLDRLDTEAFF
d_gene: TRBD2; j_gene: TRBJ2-1; abundance: -; v_gene: TRBV29-1; CDR3nt: TGCAGCGTGAGCACAGGGACTAGCGGGAGAAATGAGCAGTTCTTC; CDR3aa: CSVSTGTSGRNEQFF
d_gene: -; j_gene: TRBJ1-4; abundance: -; v_gene: TRBV28; CDR3nt: TGTGCCAGCAGTCCCGGGAGTTTGGGTAATGAAAAACTGTTTTTT; CDR3aa: CASSPGSLGNEKLFF
d_gene: -; j_gene: TRBJ1-1; abundance: -; v_gene: TRBV4-3; CDR3nt: TGCGCCAGCAGCCTGGGGGCGCCCCCGAACACTGAAGCTTTCTTT; CDR3aa: CASSLGAPPNTEAFF
d_gene: -; j_gene: TRBJ1-4; abundance: -; v_gene: TRBV6-5; CDR3nt: TGTGCCAGCAGTTACTATGGGGAAAAACTGTTTTTT; CDR3aa: CASSYYGEKLFF
d_gene: TRBD1; j_gene: TRBJ1-2; abundance: -; v_gene: TRBV19; CDR3nt: TGTGCCAGTAGTGCCCTGGATTTGGGACAGGGGGTCTATGGCTACACCTTC; CDR3aa: CASSALDLGQGVYGYTF
d_gene: -; j_gene: TRBJ1-1; abundance: -; v_gene: TRBV30; CDR3nt: TGTGCCTGGAGCGAAAACCCAGGGATGAACACTGAAGCTTTCTTT; CDR3aa: CAWSENPGMNTEAFF
d_gene: -; j_gene: TRBJ2-1; abundance: -; v_gene: TRBV6-2/TRBV6-3; CDR3nt: -; CDR3aa: CASSFGEGEQFF
d_gene: -; j_gene: TRBJ1-5; abundance: -; v_gene: TRBV6-5; CDR3nt: TGTGCCAGCAGTTACTCATACCGGGGCGCGAGTCAGCCCCAGCATTTT; CDR3aa: CASSYSYRGASQPQHF
d_gene: -; j_gene: TRBJ2-7; abundance: -; v_gene: TRBV30; CDR3nt: TGTGCCTGGACGTCGGTCGGGGAATCCCACGAGCAGTACTTC; CDR3aa: CAWTSVGESHEQYF
d_gene: -; j_gene: TRBJ2-7; abundance: once; v_gene: TRBV20-1; CDR3nt: TGCAGTGGATCAGGGGCCGACGAGCAGTACTTC; CDR3aa: CSGSGADEQYF
d_gene: TRBD1; j_gene: TRBJ1-2; abundance: once; v_gene: TRBV27; CDR3nt: TGTGCCAGCAGTTTATTGCCCCAGGGGGCAAACGGCTACACCTTC; CDR3aa: CASSLLPQGANGYTF
d_gene: -; j_gene: TRBJ2-7; abundance: -; v_gene: TRBV20-1; CDR3nt: TGCAGTGCTAGTTACAGCCACGAGCAGTACTTC; CDR3aa: CSASYSHEQYF
d_gene: -; j_gene: TRBJ1-3; abundance: -; v_gene: TRBV7-9; CDR3nt: TGTGCCATAGTAGCTGGAAACACCATATATTTT; CDR3aa: CAIVAGNTIYF
d_gene: -; j_gene: TRBJ2-7; abundance: -; v_gene: TRBV7-9; CDR3nt: TGTGCCAGCAGCACACTCCGGTCTGGCGAGCAGTACTTC; CDR3aa: CASSTLRSGEQYF
d_gene: TRBD1; j_gene: TRBJ1-4; abundance: once; v_gene: TRBV6-5; CDR3nt: TGTGCCAGCAGGAGACAGGGTAATGAAAAACTGTTTTTT; CDR3aa: CASRRQGNEKLFF
d_gene: TRBD1; j_gene: TRBJ1-1; abundance: -; v_gene: TRBV7-9; CDR3nt: TGTGCCAGCAGCTTAAGGACAGGGGGCGGCACTGAAGCTTTCTTT; CDR3aa: CASSLRTGGGTEAFF
d_gene: TRBD1; j_gene: TRBJ1-5; abundance: once; v_gene: TRBV29-1; CDR3nt: TGCAGCGTTGAAACGGACAGGAATCAGCCCCAGCATTTT; CDR3aa: CSVETDRNQPQHF
d_gene: -; j_gene: TRBJ2-5; abundance: -; v_gene: TRBV12-1; CDR3nt: TGTGCCAGCAGCTTTGCTAGCGGAGGATTAGGAGAAGAGACCCAGTACTTC; CDR3aa: CASSFASGGLGEETQYF
d_gene: -; j_gene: TRBJ2-7; abundance: once; v_gene: TRBV5-8; CDR3nt: TGTGCCAGCAGCTTTGACAAATACTACGAGCAGTACTTC; CDR3aa: CASSFDKYYEQYF
d_gene: -; j_gene: TRBJ2-5; abundance: -; v_gene: TRBV5-1; CDR3nt: TGCGCCAGACCGCTAAAGCGCGGGACGGGCCCCAGGCAAGAGACCCAGTACTTC; CDR3aa: CARPLKRGTGPRQETQYF
d_gene: -; j_gene: TRBJ1-3; abundance: -; v_gene: TRBV4-1; CDR3nt: TGCGCCAGCAGCAAAGAGGGGTTCAGGATCTCTGGAAACACCATATATTTT; CDR3aa: CASSKEGFRISGNTIYF
d_gene: -; j_gene: TRBJ2-2; abundance: -; v_gene: TRBV6-6; CDR3nt: TGTGCCAGCCGAGGATCTGACCGGGAGCTGTTTTTT; CDR3aa: CASRGSDRELFF
d_gene: TRBD2; j_gene: TRBJ2-5; abundance: -; v_gene: TRBV19; CDR3nt: TGTGCCAGTGGGGAGGGGCGGGAGACCCAGTACTTC; CDR3aa: CASGEGRETQYF
d_gene: -; j_gene: TRBJ1-5; abundance: -; v_gene: TRBV6-5; CDR3nt: TGTGCCAGCAGTTTCGGTAGCAATCAGCCCCAGCATTTT; CDR3aa: CASSFGSNQPQHF
d_gene: -; j_gene: TRBJ1-5; abundance: once; v_gene: TRBV7-8; CDR3nt: TGTGCCAGCAGCTTAGACCGTACCACAGGTCAGCCCCAGCATTTT; CDR3aa: CASSLDRTTGQPQHF
d_gene: -; j_gene: TRBJ2-7; abundance: -; v_gene: TRBV7-9; CDR3nt: TGTGCCAGCAGCTCCAAAGGGGGTTACGGCTACGAGCAGTACTTC; CDR3aa: CASSSKGGYGYEQYF
d_gene: -; j_gene: TRBJ2-3; abundance: -; v_gene: TRBV19; CDR3nt: TGTGCCAGTGCTGGCCAGGGAAACACAGATACGCAGTATTTT; CDR3aa: CASAGQGNTDTQYF
d_gene: -; j_gene: TRBJ2-3; abundance: -; v_gene: TRBV6-5; CDR3nt: TGTGCCAGCAGTTCCGGGACGAGGAACACAGATACGCAGTATTTT; CDR3aa: CASSSGTRNTDTQYF
d_gene: TRBD1; j_gene: TRBJ2-7; abundance: once; v_gene: TRBV27; CDR3nt: TGTGCCAGCAGTTTACGAAGCAGGGGGCCCTACGAGCAGTACTTC; CDR3aa: CASSLRSRGPYEQYF
d_gene: TRBD1; j_gene: TRBJ2-1; abundance: -; v_gene: TRBV29-1; CDR3nt: TGCAGCGGGAGATGGACAGGATCGGAGTTCTTC; CDR3aa: CSGRWTGSEFF
d_gene: TRBD1; j_gene: TRBJ2-2; abundance: few; v_gene: TRBV4-3; CDR3nt: TGCGCCAGCAGCCAAGATGGCGCTACAGGGGCCGGGGAGCTGTTTTTT; CDR3aa: CASSQDGATGAGELFF
d_gene: -; j_gene: TRBJ1-2; abundance: -; v_gene: TRBV5-6; CDR3nt: TGTGCCAGCAGCCCGACTTCCCAGAACTACTATGGCTACACCTTC; CDR3aa: CASSPTSQNYYGYTF
d_gene: -; j_gene: TRBJ1-1; abundance: -; v_gene: TRBV5-1; CDR3nt: TGCGCCAGCAGCTTGGTACGGGGATGGGACACTGAAGCTTTCTTT; CDR3aa: CASSLVRGWDTEAFF
d_gene: -; j_gene: TRBJ2-7; abundance: -; v_gene: TRBV18; CDR3nt: TGTGCCAGCTCACCCGGCCAGGCCAGCTCCTACGAGCAGTACTTC; CDR3aa: CASSPGQASSYEQYF
d_gene: -; j_gene: TRBJ2-6; abundance: -; v_gene: TRBV19; CDR3nt: TGTGCCAGTAGCGGACTTTCCGTGTTCTCTGGGGCCAACGTCCTGACTTTC; CDR3aa: CASSGLSVFSGANVLTF
d_gene: -; j_gene: TRBJ1-4; abundance: once; v_gene: TRBV21-1; CDR3nt: TGTGCCAGCAGCAATTGGCGGGGGGAGAATGAAAAACTGTTTTTT; CDR3aa: CASSNWRGENEKLFF
d_gene: -; j_gene: TRBJ2-5; abundance: -; v_gene: TRBV7-9; CDR3nt: TGTGCCAGCAGCTTAGCGCTAGGGCTTGGGACCCAGTACTTC; CDR3aa: CASSLALGLGTQYF
d_gene: TRBD1; j_gene: TRBJ2-7; abundance: -; v_gene: TRBV23-1; CDR3nt: TGCGCCAGCAGTCAATCGAGGTCCGGGACAGCTTCTCCATGCGAGCAGTACTTC; CDR3aa: CASSQSRSGTASPCEQYF
d_gene: TRBD1; j_gene: TRBJ1-2; abundance: -; v_gene: TRBV28; CDR3nt: TGTGCCAGCAGGCCGAGACAGGGGACTAGCTATGGCTACACCTTC; CDR3aa: CASRPRQGTSYGYTF
d_gene: TRBD2; j_gene: TRBJ2-7; abundance: -; v_gene: TRBV5-5; CDR3nt: TGTGCCAGCAGGGCGGGGCTAGCGGGGGAGCAGTACTTC; CDR3aa: CASRAGLAGEQYF
d_gene: TRBD2; j_gene: TRBJ2-3; abundance: -; v_gene: TRBV11-3; CDR3nt: TGTGCCAGCAGCTTTCAGGGAGCGGGGGGATACACAGATACGCAGTATTTT; CDR3aa: CASSFQGAGGYTDTQYF
d_gene: -; j_gene: TRBJ2-1; abundance: -; v_gene: TRBV18; CDR3nt: TGTGCCAGCTCTGGGGCACTTTACAATGAGCAGTTCTTC; CDR3aa: CASSGALYNEQFF
d_gene: TRBD2; j_gene: TRBJ2-5; abundance: -; v_gene: TRBV6-4; CDR3nt: TGTGCCAGCAGTGACTCGACTAGCGGGGGGGCAGAGACCCAGTACTTC; CDR3aa: CASSDSTSGGAETQYF
d_gene: TRBD2; j_gene: TRBJ2-1; abundance: -; v_gene: TRBV4-1; CDR3nt: TGCGCCAGCAGCCAAGGAGTAGCGGGGGGGTGGGATGAGCAGTTCTTC; CDR3aa: CASSQGVAGGWDEQFF
d_gene: -; j_gene: TRBJ2-7; abundance: -; v_gene: TRBV18; CDR3nt: TGTGCCAGCTCACCACCCGGGACACTTTCCTACGAGCAGTACTTC; CDR3aa: CASSPPGTLSYEQYF
d_gene: -; j_gene: TRBJ1-6; abundance: -; v_gene: TRBV9; CDR3nt: TGTGCCAGCAGCGTAGGACAGGTCAATTCACCCCTCCACTTT; CDR3aa: CASSVGQVNSPLHF
d_gene: -; j_gene: TRBJ2-5; abundance: -; v_gene: TRBV29-1; CDR3nt: TGCAGCGTTGTCGGCAGATACCAAGAGACCCAGTACTTC; CDR3aa: CSVVGRYQETQYF
d_gene: TRBD1; j_gene: TRBJ1-5; abundance: -; v_gene: TRBV18; CDR3nt: TGTGCCAGCTCACTAGGGACAGAGCAAAGCAATCAGCCCCAGCATTTT; CDR3aa: CASSLGTEQSNQPQHF
d_gene: -; j_gene: TRBJ1-1; abundance: -; v_gene: TRBV5-1; CDR3nt: TGCGCCAGCAGCTTGGCGGGTGGGTACACTGAAGCTTTCTTT; CDR3aa: CASSLAGGYTEAFF
d_gene: -; j_gene: TRBJ2-5; abundance: -; v_gene: TRBV6-2/TRBV6-3; CDR3nt: TGTGCCAGCAGTCGCCGCCGGGGCAGCGAGACCCAGTACTTC; CDR3aa: CASSRRRGSETQYF
d_gene: -; j_gene: TRBJ1-2; abundance: -; v_gene: TRBV5-1; CDR3nt: TGCGCCAGCAGCCCCTCGACTTTTAACTATGGCTACACCTTC; CDR3aa: CASSPSTFNYGYTF
d_gene: -; j_gene: TRBJ1-5; abundance: -; v_gene: TRBV7-9; CDR3nt: TGTGCCAGCAGCTTATCGGGGTACTTTAATCAGCCCCAGCATTTT; CDR3aa: CASSLSGYFNQPQHF
d_gene: TRBD1; j_gene: TRBJ2-2; abundance: -; v_gene: TRBV2; CDR3nt: TGTGCCAAAGGGACAGGGGCCGGGGAGCTGTTTTTT; CDR3aa: CAKGTGAGELFF